The rows below give T cell receptor beta chains drawn from one sample of a study of technical replicates of blood from a handful of donors. Profiled with immunoSEQ multiplex PCR; TCRdb holds only in-frame clones, not every one. The table includes around 50,000 clones, around 95% detected once. Sequencing was performed on T cells isolated from PBMCs. These receptors were obtained from a human donor in good health. Both conserved end residues are part of each CDR3. A D gene is named only where the DNA matches it firmly. Clone size is not always given. Where it is, it says once, few, many or a class for expanded clones.

j_call clone_size d_call v_call cdr3_nt cdr3_aa
TRBJ2-7 . TRBD1 TRBV18 TGTGCAGCTCGCGGCGGGACAGGGCTTGACTACGAGCAGTACTTC CAARGGTGLDYEQYF
TRBJ1-5 few . TRBV28 TGTGCCAGCAGTTTGGTCAGAAATCAGCCCCAGCATTTT CASSLVRNQPQHF
TRBJ1-1 . TRBD1 TRBV6-6 TGTGCCAGCAGCCCAGATTTACAGGGGGCGATGGGAGCTTTCTTT CASSPDLQGAMGAFF
TRBJ2-5 . TRBD2 TRBV5-1 TGCGCCAGCAGCGTCCGGGGGAGGGGACAAGAGACCCAGTACTTC CASSVRGRGQETQYF
TRBJ2-2 . . TRBV15 TGTGCCACCAGCACAGACAGGAACACCGGGGAGCTGTTTTTT CATSTDRNTGELFF
TRBJ2-7 . . TRBV7-6 TGTGCCAGCAGCTTAGCCGCGGGACAGACCTACGAGCAGTACTTC CASSLAAGQTYEQYF
TRBJ2-7 . TRBD2 TRBV10-2 TGCGCCAGCACTCTAGCGGGAGCCAACGAGCAGTACTTC CASTLAGANEQYF
TRBJ2-7 . TRBD2 TRBV10-3 TGTGCCATCAGTGAGTCATTAGCGGGAGTCACCTCCTACGAGCAGTACTTC CAISESLAGVTSYEQYF
TRBJ2-2 . . TRBV7-9 TGTGCCAGCAGCCCATGGTATCAGGGGGGCCTTGCCGGGGAGCTGTTTTTT CASSPWYQGGLAGELFF
TRBJ1-1 few TRBD1 TRBV6-5 TGTGCCAGCAGACAGGGGAGGAGCACTGAAGCTTTCTTT CASRQGRSTEAFF